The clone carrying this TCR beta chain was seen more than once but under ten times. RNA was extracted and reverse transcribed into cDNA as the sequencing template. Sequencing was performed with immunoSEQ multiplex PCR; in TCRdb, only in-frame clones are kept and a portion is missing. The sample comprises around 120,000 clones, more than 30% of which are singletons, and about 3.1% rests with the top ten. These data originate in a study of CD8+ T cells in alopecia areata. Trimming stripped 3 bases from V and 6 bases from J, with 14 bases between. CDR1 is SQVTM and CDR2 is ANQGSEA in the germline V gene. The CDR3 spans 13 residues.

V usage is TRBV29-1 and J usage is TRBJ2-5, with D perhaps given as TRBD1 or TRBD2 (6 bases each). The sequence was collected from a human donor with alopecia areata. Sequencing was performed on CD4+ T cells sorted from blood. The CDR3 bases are TGCAGCGTTGAGGTATCGGGGGCTAAGACCCAGTACTTC. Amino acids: CSVEVSGAKTQYF.